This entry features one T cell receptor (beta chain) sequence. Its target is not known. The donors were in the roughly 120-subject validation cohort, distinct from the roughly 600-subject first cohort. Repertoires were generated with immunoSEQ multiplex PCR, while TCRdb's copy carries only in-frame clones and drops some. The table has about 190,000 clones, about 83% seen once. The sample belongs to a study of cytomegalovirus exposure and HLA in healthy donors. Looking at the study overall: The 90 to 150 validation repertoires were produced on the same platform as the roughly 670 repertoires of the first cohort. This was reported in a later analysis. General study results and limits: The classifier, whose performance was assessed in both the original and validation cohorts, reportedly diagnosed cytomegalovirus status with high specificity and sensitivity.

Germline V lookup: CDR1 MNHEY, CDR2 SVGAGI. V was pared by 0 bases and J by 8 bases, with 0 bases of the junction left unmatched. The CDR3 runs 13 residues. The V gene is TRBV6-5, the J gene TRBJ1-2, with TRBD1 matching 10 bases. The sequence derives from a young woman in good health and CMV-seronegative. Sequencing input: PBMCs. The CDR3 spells CASSYSGQGGYTF. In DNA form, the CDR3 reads TGTGCCAGCAGTTACTCGGGACAGGGGGGCTACACCTTC.